At least ten counts were recorded for the clone carrying this T cell receptor beta chain. Its antigen is currently unknown. The data derive from a study of early T cells in non-severe SARS-CoV-2 infection. Across the study: RNA in bulk from unsorted whole blood was sequenced, and chains were unpaired. Notes on the study in general: VDJdb matching, biased toward anti-spike CD8 responses, missed private and CD4 specificities.

Individual cDNA molecules carried attached unique molecular identifiers. One entry per CDR3 protein results from TCRdb running MiXCR on the 5' RACE reads. The table shows about 26,000 distinct CDR3 sequences, with 3.5% to 5% occurring only once. Germline trimming cut 4 bases from V and 4 bases from J; bases unmatched to any gene: 10. Germline values: CDR1 MDHEN, CDR2 SYDVKM. The CDR3 has 17 residues. The chain joins TRBV28 to TRBJ2-2; 9 bases fit TRBD1. The sample was whole blood. The TCR originated in an adult who was a healthcare worker with PCR-confirmed SARS-CoV-2 infection or an uninfected control (not recorded which). The CDR3: CASSSAGTGWSTGELFF. In DNA form, the CDR3 reads TGTGCCAGCAGTTCAGCCGGGACAGGGTGGAGCACCGGGGAGCTGTTTTTT. The whole variable domain, remainder taken from reference TRBV28 and TRBJ2-2, is DVKVTQSSRYLVKRTGEKVFLECVQDMDHENMFWYRQDPGLGLRLIYFSYDVKMKEKGDIPEGYSVSREKKERFSLILESASTNQTSMYLCASSSAGTGWSTGELFFGEGSRLTVL.